One sample yielded the 12 T cell receptor beta chains listed below, sequenced in a study of cytotoxic CD8 clonotypes in ibrutinib-treated CLL. TCRdb keeps only in-frame clones here, not all; method: immunoSEQ multiplex PCR. Of approximately 92,000 clones in the sample, approximately 71% were seen once. Specimen: PBMCs, collected after 24 months of ibrutinib treatment. All receptors come from a human donor with chronic lymphocytic leukemia.

J is TRBJ1-2 and V is TRBV6-6; D ambiguous. Germline assignment: CDR1 MNHNY and CDR2 SVGAGI (reference sequence). Trimming took 4 bases from V and 1 from J, leaving 10 bases between them. The CDR3 length is 14 residues. DNA for the CDR3: TGTGCCAGCAGTTCTCGGACCGATAACTATGGCTACACCTTC. Translation gives CASSSRTDNYGYTF.

The chain recombines TRBV5-5 with TRBJ1-1; D is undetermined. The CDR3 totals 16 residues. V was clipped by 4 bases and J by 6 bases, with 22 bases between them. Germline V gives CDR1 SGHKS, CDR2 YYEKEE (reference sequence). CDR3 nucleotide sequence: TGTGCCAGCAGCCGTCAGCACTCTCAGAGGGTTGCTGAAGCTTTCTTT. Translation: CASSRQHSQRVAEAFF.

V usage is TRBV19 and J usage is TRBJ1-1; weak D call: TRBD1 (6 bases). The CDR3 sequence is 15 residues long. V lost 6 bases to trimming and J lost 6 bases, with 20 bases between them. Germline values: CDR1 LNHDA, CDR2 SQIVND (reference sequence). This CDR3 is CASRDLGGRASEAFF. The CDR3 DNA sequence: TGTGCCAGTAGGGACCTCGGGGGGCGGGCTTCTGAAGCTTTCTTT.

The chain couples TRBV9 to TRBJ2-6, with D unclear. Germline CDR1 reads SGDLS; CDR2 reads YYNGEE. V lost 0 bases, J lost 13 bases, and 11 bases lay in between. This CDR3 has 13 amino acids. This CDR3 is CASSVGGPRVLTF. The CDR3 nucleotides are TGTGCCAGCAGCGTAGGAGGCCCCCGTGTCCTGACTTTC.

The chain is built from TRBV27 and TRBJ2-3; D possibly corresponds to TRBD1 (6 bases). Germline V lookup: CDR1 MNHEY, CDR2 SMNVEV (reference sequence). V was cut by 6 bases and J by 7 bases, with 17 bases left in between. The CDR3 is 14 amino acids. CDR3 residues: CASSIQGALNTQYF. The CDR3 region has the DNA TGTGCCAGCAGCATACAGGGTGCCCTGAATACGCAGTATTTT.

The chain uses TRBV11-3 and TRBJ2-2; D is possibly TRBD2 (6 bases). CDR1 SGHNT and CDR2 YENEEA come from the germline V gene. With 7 bases removed from V and 2 bases from J, the gap between germline ends came to 11 bases. The CDR3 is 14 amino acids. This CDR3 is CASTPGLNTGELFF. For the CDR3, the DNA is TGTGCCAGCACCCCGGGACTTAACACCGGGGAGCTGTTTTTT.

The chain links TRBV15 to TRBJ1-2; D is uncertain. Germline V CDR1 and CDR2: LNHNV, YYDKDF (reference sequence). Trimming pared 4 bases from V and 8 bases from J, leaving 14 bases between. This CDR3 is 13 amino acids long. CDR3 loop: CATSTSKKRGYTF. CDR3 DNA sequence: TGTGCCACCAGCACCTCCAAGAAAAGGGGCTACACCTTC.

V and J are TRBV10-3 and TRBJ1-3; D is uncertain. The germline V gene has CDR1 ENHRY and CDR2 SYGVKD. The V end lost 6 bases, the J end lost 1 base, and 7 bases lay between the germline ends. This CDR3 has 13 amino acids. The CDR3 nucleotides read TGTGCCATCAGACCCAGTTCTGGAAACACCATATATTTT. It translates to CAIRPSSGNTIYF.

This chain joins TRBV2 and TRBJ2-7; perhaps TRBD2 as D (6 bases). This CDR3 region has 16 residues. In germline, CDR1 is SNHLY, CDR2 FYNNEI. Trimming shortened V by 0 bases and J by 5 bases, and 17 bases separated the two germline ends. The CDR3 nucleotides read TGTGCCAGCAGTGAAGCGCTAGGAGGGCCTATCCACGAGCAGTACTTC. Translation gives CASSEALGGPIHEQYF. The whole variable domain, filled in from reference TRBV2 and TRBJ2-7, reads EPEVTQTPSHQVTQMGQEVILRCVPISNHLYFYWYRQILGQKVEFLVSFYNNEISEKSEIFDDQFSVERPDGSNFTLKIRSTKLEDSAMYFCASSEALGGPIHEQYFGPGTRLTVT.

V is TRBV27 and J is TRBJ2-3; 10 bases map to TRBD2. V was clipped by 5 bases and J by 0 bases; unmatched bases: 8. The CDR3 is made up of 17 amino acids. CDR1 and CDR2 (germline): MNHEY, SMNVEV (reference sequence). In nucleotides, the CDR3 is TGTGCCAGCAGTCCCGAGCGGGAGGGCCGAAGCACAGATACGCAGTATTTT. Translation gives CASSPEREGRSTDTQYF.

DNA for the CDR3: TGTGCCAGTAGTATCCCCGGGAGTGGGGGCTACACCTTC. This encodes CASSIPGSGGYTF. This rearrangement joins TRBV19 to TRBJ1-2, with D uncertain. Trimming removed 3 bases from V and 8 bases from J, with 13 bases in between. The CDR3 totals 13 residues. Germline assignment: CDR1 LNHDA and CDR2 SQIVND (reference sequence).

This chain links TRBV5-1 with TRBJ2-3; D not certain. The CDR3 is 14 residues long. V was pared by 4 bases and J by 2 bases, with 11 bases between. Looked up from germline, CDR1 is SGHRS and CDR2 is YFSETQ. The CDR3 nucleotides read TGCGCCAGCAGCGCGTCGTATTACACAGATACGCAGTATTTT. This codes for CASSASYYTDTQYF. Filled out from reference TRBV5-1 and TRBJ2-3, the complete variable domain reads KAGVTQTPRYLIKTRGQQVTLSCSPISGHRSVSWYQQTPGQGLQFLFEYFSETQRNKGNFPGRFSGRQFSNSRSEMNVSTLELGDSALYLCASSASYYTDTQYFGPGTRLTVL.